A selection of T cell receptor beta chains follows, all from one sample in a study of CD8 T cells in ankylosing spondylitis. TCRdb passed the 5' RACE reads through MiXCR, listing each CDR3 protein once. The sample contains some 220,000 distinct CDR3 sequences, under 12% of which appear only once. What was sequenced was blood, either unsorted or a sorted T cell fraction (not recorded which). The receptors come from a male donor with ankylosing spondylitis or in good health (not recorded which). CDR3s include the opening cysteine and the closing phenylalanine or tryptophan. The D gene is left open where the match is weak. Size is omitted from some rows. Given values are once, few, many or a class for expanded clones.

cdr3_aa: CASSLVRSGQNEKLFF; cdr3_nt: TGTGCCAGCAGCCTGGTGAGGTCTGGACAAAATGAAAAACTGTTTTTT; clone_size: few; v_call: TRBV25-1; j_call: TRBJ1-4; d_call: .
cdr3_aa: CASSPGQGSETQYF; cdr3_nt: TGTGCCAGCAGCCCGGGACAGGGGTCGGAGACCCAGTACTTC; clone_size: many; v_call: TRBV2; j_call: TRBJ2-5; d_call: TRBD1
cdr3_aa: CASTEGSGNIQYF; cdr3_nt: TGTGCCAGCACCGAGGGGTCTGGGAACATTCAGTACTTC; clone_size: .; v_call: TRBV7-9; j_call: TRBJ2-4; d_call: .
cdr3_aa: CASSQDTSSGGTDTQYF; cdr3_nt: TGCGCCAGCAGCCAAGATACTAGCTCCGGGGGCACAGATACGCAGTATTTT; clone_size: .; v_call: TRBV4-1; j_call: TRBJ2-3; d_call: .
cdr3_aa: CASSEAYRANYGYTF; cdr3_nt: TGTGCCAGCAGTGAAGCGTACAGAGCCAACTATGGCTACACCTTC; clone_size: .; v_call: TRBV6-1; j_call: TRBJ1-2; d_call: .
cdr3_aa: CATSDPTTGTETQYF; cdr3_nt: TGTGCCACCAGTGATCCAACGACAGGCACCGAGACCCAGTACTTC; clone_size: .; v_call: TRBV24-1; j_call: TRBJ2-5; d_call: .
cdr3_aa: CASRQAKGEQYF; cdr3_nt: TGTGCCAGCAGACAGGCGAAAGGCGAGCAGTACTTC; clone_size: many; v_call: TRBV27; j_call: TRBJ2-7; d_call: .
cdr3_aa: CSAGQGGAYGEQYF; cdr3_nt: TGCAGTGCTGGCCAGGGGGGCGCTTATGGCGAGCAGTACTTC; clone_size: few; v_call: TRBV20-1; j_call: TRBJ2-7; d_call: .
cdr3_aa: CASSLTGRWETQYF; cdr3_nt: TGCGCCAGCAGCTTGACAGGGCGCTGGGAGACCCAGTACTTC; clone_size: .; v_call: TRBV5-1; j_call: TRBJ2-5; d_call: .
cdr3_aa: CASTQKGGSTGELFF; cdr3_nt: TGTGCCAGCACCCAAAAGGGAGGGAGCACCGGGGAGCTGTTTTTT; clone_size: many; v_call: TRBV6-1; j_call: TRBJ2-2; d_call: TRBD2
cdr3_aa: CASSQEAASRETQYF; cdr3_nt: TGTGCCAGCAGCCAAGAGGCAGCCAGTCGAGAGACCCAGTACTTC; clone_size: many; v_call: TRBV3-1; j_call: TRBJ2-5; d_call: .
cdr3_aa: CASTPGGAGAPYNEQFF; cdr3_nt: TGTGCCAGCACCCCGGGGGGAGCGGGGGCCCCCTACAATGAGCAGTTCTTC; clone_size: many; v_call: TRBV6-1; j_call: TRBJ2-1; d_call: TRBD2
cdr3_aa: CSGLGLDPSRNEQFF; cdr3_nt: TGCAGTGGCTTGGGACTAGACCCTTCTCGTAATGAGCAGTTCTTC; clone_size: many; v_call: TRBV20-1; j_call: TRBJ2-1; d_call: TRBD2
cdr3_aa: CATSRGIGITSGNTIYF; cdr3_nt: TGTGCCACCAGCAGAGGTATAGGCATTACCTCTGGAAACACCATATATTTT; clone_size: many; v_call: TRBV15; j_call: TRBJ1-3; d_call: .
cdr3_aa: CSARGGGRGERNTEAFF; cdr3_nt: TGCAGTGCTAGGGGGGGGGGCAGGGGTGAAAGGAACACTGAAGCTTTCTTT; clone_size: many; v_call: TRBV20-1; j_call: TRBJ1-1; d_call: .
cdr3_aa: CASSDRGRNSPLHF; cdr3_nt: TGTGCCAGCAGTGACCGCGGGAGGAATTCACCCCTCCACTTT; clone_size: few; v_call: TRBV2; j_call: TRBJ1-6; d_call: .
cdr3_aa: CASSRSGTSGDNEQFF; cdr3_nt: TGTGCCAGCAGCCGTTCCGGGACTAGCGGGGACAATGAGCAGTTCTTC; clone_size: .; v_call: TRBV3-1; j_call: TRBJ2-1; d_call: TRBD2
cdr3_aa: CASGWSGYEQYF; cdr3_nt: TGTGCCAGCGGGTGGAGCGGATACGAGCAGTACTTC; clone_size: .; v_call: TRBV2; j_call: TRBJ2-7; d_call: .
cdr3_aa: CASKGTSTNEKLFF; cdr3_nt: TGCGCCAGCAAGGGGACATCAACTAATGAAAAACTGTTTTTT; clone_size: many; v_call: TRBV5-1; j_call: TRBJ1-4; d_call: .